The T cell receptor (beta chain) described here comes from a study of identical twins. Template switching added a universal primer binding site, and final cDNA carried unique molecular identifiers. TCRdb ran MiXCR on the 5' RACE reads and lists one entry per CDR3 protein. The sample includes hundreds of thousands of distinct CDR3 sequences, around 6.1% of them seen just once. CDR3 length: 12 residues. This clonotype has ten or more counts. At one boundary the junction diverges from the germline segment, which might be a read error. The gene calls are TRBV12-3 or TRBV12-4 and TRBJ2-7, with 9 bases that match TRBD2. The sequenced material came from naive T cells sorted from blood. The receptor's source is a man between 18 and 29 years old in good health. DNA of the CDR3: TGTGCCAGCAGTCATGGGACTAGCTCTCCCCTCTTC. Translated, it gives CASSHGTSSPLF.